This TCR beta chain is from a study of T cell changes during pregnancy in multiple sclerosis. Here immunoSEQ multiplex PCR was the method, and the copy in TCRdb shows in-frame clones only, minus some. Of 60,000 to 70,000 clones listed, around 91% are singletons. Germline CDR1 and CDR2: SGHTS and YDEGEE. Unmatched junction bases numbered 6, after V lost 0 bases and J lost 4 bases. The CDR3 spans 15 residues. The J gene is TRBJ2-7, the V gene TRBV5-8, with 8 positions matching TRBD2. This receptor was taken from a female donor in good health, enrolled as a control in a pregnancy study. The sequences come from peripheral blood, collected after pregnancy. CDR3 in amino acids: CASSLAYGGVYEQYF. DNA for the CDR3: TGTGCCAGCAGCTTGGCCTACGGGGGGGTGTACGAGCAGTACTTC.